These 23 T cell receptor beta chains originate from one sample sequenced in a study of blood T cell repertoires in COVID-19. The protocol was immunoSEQ multiplex PCR, while the TCRdb copy is restricted to in-frame clones and leaves out a portion. The table includes around 430,000 clones, 88% detected once. The sequencing input was peripheral blood. The receptors stem from a woman between 50 and 59 years old with COVID-19, enrolled during active disease.

The J gene is TRBJ2-7, the V gene TRBV11-2, with 8 positions matching TRBD1. The CDR3 spans 14 residues. Germline CDR1 is SGHAT and CDR2 is FQNNGV. Trimming removed 4 bases from V and 4 bases from J; junction bases left unmatched: 6. DNA for the CDR3: TGTGCCAGCAGCTACGGGACAGGCCGGTACGAGCAGTACTTC. It translates to CASSYGTGRYEQYF.

The chain combines TRBV5-1 with TRBJ1-1, with D possibly being TRBD1 (6 bases). The CDR3 has 13 amino acids. V lost 0 bases and J 6 bases, leaving 9 bases between the germline ends. Germline CDR1 reads SGHRS; CDR2 reads YFSETQ. CDR3 region: CASSLDRAAEAFF. The CDR3 DNA reads TGCGCCAGCAGCTTGGACAGGGCCGCTGAAGCTTTCTTT.

The CDR3 spells CASSSRLAGGLMGNEQYF. The DNA for the CDR3 is TGCGCCAGCAGCTCCCGACTAGCGGGGGGGCTTATGGGAAACGAGCAGTACTTC. The rearrangement uses TRBV5-1 and TRBJ2-7; TRBD2 matches at 14 bases. J was trimmed by 5 bases and V by 3 bases; bases with no gene match: 13. The germline V gene has CDR1 SGHRS and CDR2 YFSETQ. The CDR3 is made up of 18 amino acids.

V is TRBV19 and J is TRBJ1-2; D remains unclear. The germline V gene encodes CDR1 LNHDA and CDR2 SQIVND (reference sequence). Trimming took 0 bases from V and 5 from J, leaving 4 bases between them. This CDR3 comprises 12 residues. CDR3 DNA: TGTGCCAGTAGTATAGATCTGTATGGCTACACCTTC. Protein product: CASSIDLYGYTF.

The genes are TRBV13 and TRBJ1-1; D is uncertain. The CDR3 has 14 residues. Trimming took off 4 bases at V and 6 bases at J, with 15 bases between the two ends. The V gene's germline CDR1 is PRHDT and CDR2 FYEKMQ (reference sequence). CDR3: CASSSRTTGAEAFF. CDR3 in DNA: TGTGCCAGCAGCTCCAGGACGACGGGAGCTGAAGCTTTCTTT. Looking up the rest from reference TRBV13 and TRBJ1-1 gives the full variable domain: AAGVIQSPRHLIKEKRETATLKCYPIPRHDTVYWYQQGPGQDPQFLISFYEKMQSDKGSIPDRFSAQQFSDYHSELNMSSLELGDSALYFCASSSRTTGAEAFFGQGTRLTVV.

The gene calls are TRBV5-1 and TRBJ2-7; 9 bases are shared with TRBD1. The germline V gene has CDR1 SGHRS and CDR2 YFSETQ. Trimming took 4 bases from V and 5 from J; bases not matched to a gene: 7. The CDR3 consists of 14 residues. The CDR3 loop reads CASSLYGQGNEQYF. Written as DNA, the CDR3 is TGCGCCAGCAGCCTATACGGACAGGGGAACGAGCAGTACTTC.

A note on this clone: Other DNA sequences in the sample encode the same CDR3. The chain links TRBV20-1 to TRBJ1-5; 7 bases line up with TRBD1. The CDR3 loop spans 13 amino acids. Unmatched junction bases numbered 3, after V lost 3 bases and J lost 4 bases. Germline V gene data show CDR1 as DFQATT and CDR2 as SNEGSKA (reference sequence). CDR3 sequence reads: CSASYRGNQPQHF. DNA of the CDR3: TGCAGTGCTAGTTACAGGGGAAATCAGCCCCAGCATTTT.

This sequence joins TRBV11-2 and TRBJ2-1, with 13 bases lining up with TRBD2. Germline V CDR1 and CDR2: SGHAT, FQNNGV. The CDR3 has 16 residues. Losses at the gene ends were 5 bases for V and 5 bases for J; bases not matched to a gene: 6. The CDR3 protein is CASSLLAGGRHNEQFF. CDR3 sequence (DNA): TGTGCCAGCAGCCTACTAGCGGGGGGGCGCCACAATGAGCAGTTCTTC.

The chain has TRBV30 and TRBJ2-5; D gene unclear. The CDR3 consists of 11 residues. V was cut by 7 bases and J by 4 bases, with 10 bases left in between. Per germline, CDR1 GTSNPN and CDR2 SVGIG (reference sequence). CDR3 residues: CASENAETQYF. The CDR3 DNA sequence: TGTGCCTCTGAGAACGCAGAGACCCAGTACTTC.

The chain couples TRBV3-1 (or the pseudogene TRBV3-2) to TRBJ1-1; 12 positions agree with TRBD1. With V trimmed by 3 bases and J by 2 bases, 4 bases remained unmatched. This CDR3 region has 16 residues. Germline V gives CDR1 LGHDT, CDR2 YNNKEL (reference sequence). The chain's CDR3 is CASSQGQGASNTEAFF. In DNA form, the CDR3 reads TGTGCCAGCAGCCAGGGACAGGGGGCCAGCAACACTGAAGCTTTCTTT.

This clone was seen only a few times. The gene calls are TRBV5-1 and TRBJ2-7; TRBD1 agrees at 9 bases. Trimming took 4 bases from V and 1 from J; bases not matched to a gene: 6. The CDR3 covers 15 residues. In germline, CDR1 is SGHRS, CDR2 YFSETQ. The CDR3 here is CASSGGQGRSYEQYF. CDR3 nucleotide sequence: TGCGCCAGCAGCGGCGGACAGGGGAGGTCCTACGAGCAGTACTTC.

V is TRBV3-1 (or the pseudogene TRBV3-2) and J is TRBJ1-2; the match to TRBD1 covers 7 bases. CDR3 length equals 13 residues. J lost 4 bases, V lost 4 bases, and 3 bases had no gene match. CDR1 LGHDT and CDR2 YNNKEL come from the germline V gene (reference sequence). The DNA of the CDR3 is TGTGCCAGCAGCCGGGGGACAGCCTATGGCTACACCTTC. Its translation: CASSRGTAYGYTF.

The V and J genes are TRBV5-5 and TRBJ1-4, with D possibly matching TRBD1 (6 bases). CDR3 length: 16 amino acids. Per the germline V gene, CDR1 is SGHKS and CDR2 is YYEKEE (reference sequence). Between the trimmed V and J ends, which lost 1 base and 2 bases, there was a span of 12 bases. The CDR3 reads CASSLPRQGTNEKLFF. The CDR3 bases are TGTGCCAGCAGCTTGCCCCGGCAGGGGACTAATGAAAAACTGTTTTTT.

The chain employs TRBV10-3 and TRBJ2-5; 8 nucleotides match TRBD2. Looked up from germline, CDR1 is ENHRY and CDR2 is SYGVKD. Trimming cost V 3 bases and J 4 bases; bases outside gene matches: 16. This CDR3 comprises 18 residues. The CDR3 nucleotides are TGTGCCATCAGTGAAAAGGGGGATGTGGGGACTAGACGAGAGACCCAGTACTTC. This gives the protein CAISEKGDVGTRRETQYF.

The chain joins TRBV5-1 to TRBJ1-1, with 10 bases lining up with TRBD1. Trimming removed 3 bases from V and 3 bases from J; junction bases left unmatched: 8. This CDR3 has 16 residues. The V gene's germline CDR1 is SGHRS and CDR2 YFSETQ. The CDR3 reads CASSSYAGQGDTEAFF. The CDR3 DNA follows: TGCGCCAGCAGCTCATATGCTGGACAGGGGGACACTGAAGCTTTCTTT.

The rearrangement uses TRBV29-1 and TRBJ1-2; 7 nucleotides line up with TRBD1. The CDR3 runs to 15 residues. V shed 7 bases, J shed 4 bases, and the junction held 15 bases outside the gene matches. In germline, CDR1 is SQVTM, CDR2 ANQGSEA. The CDR3: CSAQDRQGGSYGYTF. The DNA for the CDR3 is TGCAGCGCTCAAGACAGACAGGGAGGTTCCTATGGCTACACCTTC. The full variable domain, completed using reference TRBV29-1 and TRBJ1-2, is SAVISQKPSRDICQRGTSLTIQCQVDSQVTMMFWYRQQPGQSLTLIATANQGSEATYESGFVIDKFPISRPNLTFSTLTVSNMSPEDSSIYLCSAQDRQGGSYGYTFGSGTRLTVV.

The chain combines TRBV24-1 with TRBJ2-1, with D tentatively TRBD2 (7 bases). The V gene's germline CDR1 is KGHDR and CDR2 SFDVKD. The CDR3 is made up of 17 amino acids. The V end was cut by 9 bases, the J end by 6 bases, with 26 bases between. CDR3 in amino acids: CATGGAGGTRILNEQFF. The CDR3 nucleotides are TGTGCCACCGGTGGGGCCGGGGGGACAAGAATCCTCAATGAGCAGTTCTTC.

V gene TRBV5-1 combines with J gene TRBJ2-1, with TRBD1 matching 7 bases. Germline V gene sequence: CDR1 SGHRS, CDR2 YFSETQ. This CDR3 is built from 18 residues. After removal of 0 bases from V and 0 bases from J, the junction contained 9 bases not matched to a gene. CDR3 region: CASSLGRGQSDSYNEQFF. The DNA of the CDR3 is TGCGCCAGCAGCTTGGGCCGGGGACAGTCCGACTCCTACAATGAGCAGTTCTTC.

This clone occurred once. The genes are TRBV5-1 and TRBJ1-3; 9 positions match TRBD1. With 2 bases clipped from V and 2 bases from J, the junction kept 5 bases outside the gene matches. This CDR3 is 16 amino acids long. The germline gives CDR1 SGHRS, CDR2 YFSETQ. The CDR3 is CASSLQGAVTGNTIYF. CDR3 bases: TGCGCCAGCAGCTTACAGGGGGCAGTGACTGGAAACACCATATATTTT.

J is TRBJ2-5 and V is TRBV19, with a weak D call TRBD1 (6 bases). The germline V and J ends were trimmed by 2 bases and 5 bases, with 12 bases remaining between them. Germline V gene data show CDR1 as LNHDA and CDR2 as SQIVND (reference sequence). The CDR3 is made up of 14 amino acids. CDR3 nucleotide sequence: TGTGCCAGTAGTATACTAGGGGGTTCGGAGACCCAGTACTTC. It is translated as CASSILGGSETQYF.

This clone was picked up a small number of times. The chain joins TRBV5-5 to TRBJ1-3; D not certain. The V end was cut by 2 bases, the J end by 2 bases, with 11 bases between. CDR3 length: 15 amino acids. Per the germline V gene, CDR1 is SGHKS and CDR2 is YYEKEE (reference sequence). In nucleotides, the CDR3 is TGTGCCAGCAGCTTATTGGCAGCGGCTGGAAACACCATATATTTT. Its translation is CASSLLAAAGNTIYF.

The J gene is TRBJ1-2, the V gene TRBV3-1 (or the pseudogene TRBV3-2), with 7 nucleotides matching TRBD1. V shed 8 bases and J 5 bases; nucleotides not matched to a gene: 5. CDR1 and CDR2 from the germline V gene are LGHDT and YNNKEL (reference sequence). This CDR3 spans 12 amino acids. In nucleotides, the CDR3 is TGTGCCAGCGGGGACAGTCTGTATGGCTACACCTTC. Residues: CASGDSLYGYTF.

The chain uses TRBV11-2 and TRBJ2-7, with unresolved D. Germline values: CDR1 SGHAT, CDR2 FQNNGV. V was cut by 3 bases and J by 2 bases, with 8 bases left in between. The CDR3 has 13 amino acids. In DNA form, the CDR3 reads TGTGCCAGCAGCTTCAGTATCGCCTACGAGCAGTACTTC. Its translation is CASSFSIAYEQYF.